This TCR beta chain was profiled in a study of identical twins. General study findings and limits: Zero-insertion findings could be partly confounded by invariant cells (MAIT and iNKT cells). Where out-of-frame alpha sequences were twin-shared, they showed excess low generation probability.

As for this clonotype: The antigen is not known.

The CDR3 length is 16 residues. Per germline, CDR1 DFQATT and CDR2 SNEGSKA (reference sequence). J was trimmed by 1 base and V by 3 bases; bases with no gene match: 12. cDNA carried unique molecular identifiers, and a universal primer site was added by template switching. From the 5' RACE reads, TCRdb called clonotypes with MiXCR, one entry per CDR3 protein. The data contain roughly 1,500,000 distinct CDR3 sequences, less than 40% of them singletons. Every one of the donors was a healthy Caucasian. Sample: cord blood. The receptor's source is a newborn girl in good health. The genes are TRBV20-1 and TRBJ2-7; TRBD2 matches 7 bases. Here the CDR3 DNA reads TGCAGTGCTAGCGAGCTAGCGGACCTCCTTTCCTACGAGCAGTACTTC. This sequence encodes CSASELADLLSYEQYF.